These 27 T cell receptor beta chains came from one sample sequenced in a study of cytomegalovirus exposure and HLA in healthy donors. PCR used 60 Vbeta primers and 13 Jbeta primers. Assay used: immunoSEQ multiplex PCR; TCRdb lists only in-frame clones, some missing. The sample yields roughly 100,000 clones, 65% seen once. Material for sequencing was PBMCs. The receptors were gathered from a boy between 5 and 17 years old in good health and CMV-seropositive.

This rearrangement joins TRBV15 to TRBJ2-7; 7 positions match TRBD1. Germline V gene data show CDR1 as LNHNV and CDR2 as YYDKDF (reference sequence). The CDR3 is 15 amino acids. V lost 2 bases, J lost 2 bases, and 6 bases stayed unmatched. CDR3 nucleotide sequence: TGTGCCACCAGCAGACTTCAACAGGGGCCCTACGAGCAGTACTTC. It encodes CATSRLQQGPYEQYF. The full variable domain, in which reference TRBV15 and TRBJ2-7 provide the parts outside the CDR3, is DAMVIQNPRYQVTQFGKPVTLSCSQTLNHNVMYWYQQKSSQAPKLLFHYYDKDFNNEADTPDNFQSRRPNTSFCFLDIRSPGLGDTAMYLCATSRLQQGPYEQYFGPGTRLTVT.

J is TRBJ2-3 and V is TRBV19, with TRBD2 identical over 13 bases. CDR3 length: 16 amino acids. Trimming cost V 5 bases and J 0 bases; bases outside gene matches: 2. Germline CDR1 LNHDA, CDR2 SQIVND (reference sequence). The chain's CDR3 is CASSSGLAGSTDTQYF. CDR3 DNA: TGTGCCAGTAGTTCGGGACTAGCGGGGAGCACAGATACGCAGTATTTT.

This clone was found a few times. The rearrangement joins TRBV19 to TRBJ1-1; TRBD1 matches 7 bases. Per germline, CDR1 LNHDA and CDR2 SQIVND (reference sequence). CDR3 size: 13 residues. Trimming at V came to 4 bases and at J to 3 bases, leaving 2 bases not matched to a gene. The CDR3 region is CASSKGQYTEAFF. The CDR3 bases are TGTGCCAGTAGTAAGGGACAGTACACTGAAGCTTTCTTT. The full variable domain, rest sourced from reference TRBV19 and TRBJ1-1, is DGGITQSPKYLFRKEGQNVTLSCEQNLNHDAMYWYRQDPGQGLRLIYYSQIVNDFQKGDIAEGYSVSREKKESFPLTVTSAQKNPTAFYLCASSKGQYTEAFFGQGTRLTVV.

This rearrangement joins TRBV5-1 to TRBJ1-3; perhaps TRBD1 as D (5 bases). Per the germline V gene, CDR1 is SGHRS and CDR2 is YFSETQ. The CDR3 is 16 amino acids. V was pared by 2 bases and J by 4 bases, with 16 bases between. CDR3 sequence reads: CASSFYGRGDGNTIYF. CDR3 sequence (DNA): TGCGCCAGCAGCTTCTATGGTCGGGGGGACGGAAACACCATATATTTT.

This chain connects TRBV9 to TRBJ2-7; 10 nucleotides align to TRBD2. The V segment lost 0 bases and the J segment 3 bases; nucleotides outside the gene matches: 9. Germline loops: CDR1 SGDLS, CDR2 YYNGEE. CDR3 length equals 17 residues. Here the CDR3 reads CASSVGAGGPSSYEQYF. The CDR3 DNA reads TGTGCCAGCAGCGTAGGAGCGGGAGGGCCCTCAAGCTACGAGCAGTACTTC.

This clone appeared a single time. The chain has TRBV12-5 and TRBJ1-2; 7 nucleotides agree with TRBD1. Germline V lookup: CDR1 LGHNT, CDR2 FRNRAP. The CDR3 contains 14 residues. Losses at the gene ends were 1 base for V and 8 bases for J; bases not matched to a gene: 7. The CDR3 is CASGLGQGSRGYTF. The CDR3, as DNA: TGTGCTAGTGGTTTGGGACAGGGCTCTCGGGGCTACACCTTC.

This chain links TRBV6-5 with TRBJ2-7; 9 nucleotides agree with TRBD2. The V and J ends lost 6 bases and 0 bases, in that order; junction bases with no gene match: 3. The CDR3 is 14 residues long. CDR1 and CDR2 (germline): MNHEY, SVGAGI. The chain's CDR3 is CASRRLAASYEQYF. In nucleotides, the CDR3 is TGTGCCAGCAGGCGACTAGCGGCCTCCTACGAGCAGTACTTC.

This clone turned up a few times. This chain joins TRBV7-2 and TRBJ2-5; D not certain. Germline values: CDR1 SGHTA, CDR2 FQGNSA. The length of the CDR3 is 13 residues. V was trimmed by 4 bases and J by 5 bases, leaving 11 bases between them. CDR3 loop: CASSSAVTETQYF. CDR3 coding DNA: TGTGCCAGCAGCTCCGCGGTTACGGAGACCCAGTACTTC.

The chain joins TRBV28 to TRBJ2-1; 7 bases align to TRBD2. The length of the CDR3 is 18 residues. Germline V gene lookup returns CDR1 MDHEN and CDR2 SYDVKM. With 5 bases clipped from V and 3 bases from J, the junction kept 16 bases outside the gene matches. DNA of the CDR3: TGTGCCAGCAGTGACCAAACGGGGGGAATCGACTTCTACAATGAGCAGTTCTTC. It yields the protein CASSDQTGGIDFYNEQFF.

V is TRBV29-1 and J is TRBJ1-1, with 8 bases lining up with TRBD1. This CDR3 has 13 amino acids. From germline, CDR1 is SQVTM and CDR2 ANQGSEA. V was clipped by 6 bases and J by 2 bases; unmatched bases: 5. The CDR3 protein is CSVAQGVNTEAFF. As DNA, the CDR3 is TGCAGCGTCGCACAGGGGGTTAACACTGAAGCTTTCTTT.

The genes are TRBV10-1 and TRBJ2-1, with TRBD2 matching 12 bases. From germline, CDR1 is WNHNN and CDR2 SYGVQD (reference sequence). Trimming removed 8 bases from V and 7 bases from J; junction bases left unmatched: 9. This CDR3 region has 15 residues. CDR3 coding DNA: TGCGCCAGCGGGACCGGGACTAGCGGGTTTAATGAGCAGTTCTTC. Protein product: CASGTGTSGFNEQFF.

This chain connects TRBV13 to TRBJ1-2; TRBD1 aligns across 7 bases. The J segment lost 2 bases and the V segment lost 3 bases, leaving 3 bases of the junction unmatched. The length of the CDR3 is 14 residues. The germline V gene encodes CDR1 PRHDT and CDR2 FYEKMQ (reference sequence). The CDR3 protein is CASSLATGNYGYTF. The CDR3 DNA reads TGTGCCAGCAGCTTGGCGACAGGGAACTATGGCTACACCTTC.

As to this clone: A read error may account for a junction end that differs from germline. The rearrangement links TRBV30 to TRBJ1-2; 7 bases are shared with TRBD1. This CDR3 has 12 residues. Germline V gives CDR1 GTSNPN, CDR2 SVGIG (reference sequence). CDR3 sequence (DNA): TGTGCCTGGAGGGGACAGTTTTATGGCTACCCCTTC. This translates into CAWRGQFYGYPF.

This sequence joins TRBV18 and TRBJ1-5, with 9 bases lining up with TRBD1. Germline lookup yields CDR1 KGHSH and CDR2 LQKENI. The CDR3 sequence is 14 residues long. V lost 6 bases, J lost 7 bases, and 7 bases stayed unmatched. The CDR3 nucleotides are TGTGCCAGCTCTCCGGGACAGGGCACCCAGCCCCAGCATTTT. Translation: CASSPGQGTQPQHF.

The chain employs TRBV7-9 and TRBJ2-7, with D perhaps TRBD2 (5 bases). Trimming removed 6 bases at V and 1 base at J, with 16 bases between. The CDR3 contains 15 residues. Germline CDR1 is SEHNR and CDR2 is FQNEAQ (reference sequence). As DNA, the CDR3 is TGTGCCAGCAGTCCCCCCGGGGTTCGATCCTACGAGCAGTACTTC. Protein product: CASSPPGVRSYEQYF.

The V and J genes are TRBV2 and TRBJ2-7; perhaps TRBD1 as D (6 bases). V lost 3 bases and J lost 2, with 11 bases in between. The CDR3 has 14 amino acids. Germline lookup yields CDR1 SNHLY and CDR2 FYNNEI. In nucleotides, the CDR3 is TGTGCCAGCAGTGAGCAGGGGACGGCCTACGAGCAGTACTTC. It codes for CASSEQGTAYEQYF.

The chain employs TRBV7-9 and TRBJ2-3, with D possibly TRBD2 on 5 matching bases. CDR1 is SEHNR and CDR2 is FQNEAQ in the germline V gene (reference sequence). There are 17 residues in the CDR3. V gave up 0 bases and J gave up 2 bases, with 15 bases separating them. The CDR3: CASSLAIQETNTDTQYF. The CDR3 DNA reads as TGTGCCAGCAGCTTAGCCATCCAGGAGACTAACACAGATACGCAGTATTTT.

This chain connects TRBV19 to TRBJ2-4; TRBD2 aligns across 13 bases. This CDR3 spans 17 amino acids. Looked up from germline, CDR1 is LNHDA and CDR2 is SQIVND (reference sequence). Trimming at V came to 1 base and at J to 9 bases, leaving 9 bases not matched to a gene. DNA of the CDR3: TGTGCCAGTAGTATAGGGACTAGCGGGAGCACGGTTACCATTCAGTACTTC. Protein product: CASSIGTSGSTVTIQYF.

The V gene is TRBV2, the J gene TRBJ1-1; D is uncertain. Per the germline V gene, CDR1 is SNHLY and CDR2 is FYNNEI. V lost 4 bases, J lost 3 bases, and 12 bases lay in between. This CDR3 is 14 amino acids long. Here the CDR3 DNA reads TGTGCCAGCAGTGGAACACGGGAGGACACTGAAGCTTTCTTT. It codes for CASSGTREDTEAFF.

The rearrangement links TRBV29-1 to TRBJ2-1, with 9 positions matching TRBD1. Trimming cost V 3 bases and J 3 bases; bases outside gene matches: 6. This CDR3 is built from 15 residues. Germline CDR1 is SQVTM and CDR2 is ANQGSEA. This CDR3 is CSVDDRDRDYNEQFF. CDR3 DNA sequence: TGCAGCGTTGACGATCGGGACAGGGACTACAATGAGCAGTTCTTC.

The CDR3 reads CASSIPPGNTEAFF. In DNA, the CDR3 is TGTGCCAGTAGTATTCCCCCAGGGAACACTGAAGCTTTCTTT. V is TRBV19 and J is TRBJ1-1; D gene unclear. Germline values: CDR1 LNHDA, CDR2 SQIVND (reference sequence). Between the trimmed V and J ends, which lost 3 bases and 1 base, there was a span of 9 bases. CDR3 size: 14 residues.

The gene calls are TRBV19 and TRBJ1-5, with D unclear. V gave up 3 bases and J gave up 2 bases, with 8 bases separating them. Germline CDR1 LNHDA, CDR2 SQIVND (reference sequence). The CDR3 extends over 14 amino acids. The CDR3 spells CASSMVVGNQPQHF. The CDR3 bases are TGTGCCAGTAGTATGGTAGTGGGCAATCAGCCCCAGCATTTT.

V and J are TRBV9 and TRBJ1-2; D is uncertain. Germline V gives CDR1 SGDLS, CDR2 YYNGEE. The CDR3 loop spans 14 amino acids. Trimming stripped 0 bases from V and 8 bases from J, with 14 bases between. The CDR3, as DNA: TGTGCCAGCAGCGTAGCACCCGGGAACTCGGGCTACACCTTC. It translates to CASSVAPGNSGYTF.

V and J are TRBV7-9 and TRBJ1-5; 7 bases are shared with TRBD1. The length of the CDR3 is 14 residues. Germline V gene sequence: CDR1 SEHNR, CDR2 FQNEAQ (reference sequence). V lost 4 bases, J lost 3 bases, and 3 bases stayed unmatched. The CDR3 region has the DNA TGTGCCAGCAGCTCAGGGGGATTCAATCAGCCCCAGCATTTT. Translating gives CASSSGGFNQPQHF.

This rearrangement joins TRBV30 to TRBJ2-1; no definite D call. This CDR3 comprises 14 residues. Germline assignment: CDR1 GTSNPN and CDR2 SVGIG (reference sequence). V was cut by 0 bases and J by 9 bases, with 15 bases left in between. CDR3 DNA: TGTGCCTGGAGTGTACGATTCGAGAGTGCTGAGCAGTTCTTC. Translated: CAWSVRFESAEQFF.

This sequence joins TRBV6-1 and TRBJ1-5, with 7 nucleotides matching TRBD1. Germline V gene lookup returns CDR1 MNHNS and CDR2 SASEGT. The CDR3 spans 15 residues. The trim removed 7 bases at V and 0 bases at J, leaving 6 bases unmatched. Written as DNA, the CDR3 is TGTGCCAGCATAGGGACAGCGTATAGCAATCAGCCCCAGCATTTT. Amino acids: CASIGTAYSNQPQHF.

This sequence joins TRBV6-5 and TRBJ1-4; D not certain. The CDR3 runs 14 residues. With 5 bases removed from V and 8 bases from J, the gap between germline ends came to 15 bases. Germline CDR1 reads MNHEY; CDR2 reads SVGAGI. The CDR3 DNA is TGTGCCAGCAGTCGGGAGGCTTGGGAGGAAAAACTGTTTTTT. Amino acid sequence: CASSREAWEEKLFF.